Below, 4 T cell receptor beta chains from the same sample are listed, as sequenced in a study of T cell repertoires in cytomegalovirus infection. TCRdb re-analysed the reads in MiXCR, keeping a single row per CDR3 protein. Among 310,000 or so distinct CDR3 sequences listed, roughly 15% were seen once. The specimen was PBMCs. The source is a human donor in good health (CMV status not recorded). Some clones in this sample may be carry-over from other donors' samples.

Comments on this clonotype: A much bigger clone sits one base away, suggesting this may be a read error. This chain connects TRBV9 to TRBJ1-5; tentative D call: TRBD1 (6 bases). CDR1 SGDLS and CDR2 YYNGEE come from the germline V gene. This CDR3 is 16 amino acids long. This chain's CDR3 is CASSVERVRGLRPHHF. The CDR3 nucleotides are TGTGCCAGCAGCGTAGAGAGGGTCAGGGGCTTAAGGCCCCACCATTTT.

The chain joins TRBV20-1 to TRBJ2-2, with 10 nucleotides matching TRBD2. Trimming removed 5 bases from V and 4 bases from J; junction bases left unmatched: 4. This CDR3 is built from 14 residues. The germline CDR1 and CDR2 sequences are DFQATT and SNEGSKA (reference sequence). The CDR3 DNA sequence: TGCAGTGCTTACTTAGCGGGGGGCACCGGGGAGCTGTTTTTT. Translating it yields CSAYLAGGTGELFF.

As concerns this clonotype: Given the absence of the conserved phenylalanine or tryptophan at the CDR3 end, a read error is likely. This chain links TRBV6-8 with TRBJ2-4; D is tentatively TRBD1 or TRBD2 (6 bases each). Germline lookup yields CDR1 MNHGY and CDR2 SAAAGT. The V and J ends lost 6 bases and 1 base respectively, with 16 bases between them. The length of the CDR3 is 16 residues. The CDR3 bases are TGTGCCAGCAGCGACGCCCCGGGGGCGGCCAAAAACATTCAGTACATC. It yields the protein CASSDAPGAAKNIQYI.

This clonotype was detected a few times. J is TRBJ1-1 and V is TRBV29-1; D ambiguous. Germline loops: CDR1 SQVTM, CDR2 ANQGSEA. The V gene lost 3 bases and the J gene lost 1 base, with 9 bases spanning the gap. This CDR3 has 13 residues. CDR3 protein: CSVDTLGNTEAFF. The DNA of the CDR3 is TGCAGCGTTGATACTCTCGGGAACACTGAAGCTTTCTTT.